These 20 T cell receptor beta chains were all obtained from the same sample, sequenced in a study of cytomegalovirus exposure and HLA in healthy donors. 60 Vbeta and 13 Jbeta primers were used in PCR. The repertoire was sequenced with immunoSEQ multiplex PCR; TCRdb's copy has only in-frame clones and lacks some. The table shows 100,000 to 150,000 clones, with 79% occurring only once. Material: PBMCs. These receptors were obtained from a man aged 18 to 30 in good health and CMV-seronegative.

V and J are TRBV11-2 and TRBJ1-2; possibly TRBD1 for D (6 bases). Trimming took 5 bases from V and 4 from J, leaving 17 bases between them. CDR1 is SGHAT and CDR2 is FQNNGV in the germline V gene. CDR3 length: 15 residues. The CDR3 reads CASSPRTDGVYGYTF. In DNA, the CDR3 is TGTGCCAGCAGCCCCCGGACAGACGGCGTCTATGGCTACACCTTC.

This clone occurred a few times. CDR3 protein: CASSLSAAGAFYEQYF. CDR3 DNA: TGTGCCAGCAGTTTGTCAGCGGCCGGCGCTTTCTACGAGCAGTACTTC. The chain is built from TRBV28 and TRBJ2-7; TRBD2 might be the D (5 bases). V was clipped by 3 bases and J by 3 bases, with 18 bases between them. CDR1 and CDR2 (germline): MDHEN, SYDVKM. CDR3 length: 16 amino acids.

The table lists this clone with a count of one. This chain connects TRBV7-9 to TRBJ1-1; TRBD1 agrees at 7 bases. CDR1 and CDR2 from the germline V gene are SEHNR and FQNEAQ (reference sequence). The CDR3 extends over 16 amino acids. The trim removed 1 base at V and 3 bases at J, leaving 8 bases unmatched. CDR3 residues: CASSLGRIDRDTEAFF. The CDR3 DNA reads as TGTGCCAGCAGCTTAGGTAGGATCGACAGGGACACTGAAGCTTTCTTT.

This chain links TRBV5-5 with TRBJ1-2; D gene ambiguous. Germline V gives CDR1 SGHKS, CDR2 YYEKEE (reference sequence). The CDR3 length is 13 residues. Deletions cut 4 bases from V and 8 bases from J, with 15 bases between. The CDR3 DNA sequence: TGTGCCAGCAGCGTCTATCGGGGTAACGGCTACACCTTC. This translates into CASSVYRGNGYTF. Based on the CDR3 plus reference TRBV5-5 and TRBJ1-2, the full variable domain is DAGVTQSPTHLIKTRGQQVTLRCSPISGHKSVSWYQQVLGQGPQFIFQYYEKEERGRGNFPDRFSARQFPNYSSELNVNALLLGDSALYLCASSVYRGNGYTFGSGTRLTVV.

This sequence joins TRBV28 and TRBJ1-6; tentative D call: TRBD1 (5 bases). CDR1 is MDHEN, CDR2 SYDVKM, per germline. The CDR3 contains 14 residues. Trimming stripped 3 bases from V and 10 bases from J, with 13 bases between. As DNA, the CDR3 is TGTGCCAGCAGTTTGGGGGGACCGTGGTCACCCCTCCACTTT. It yields the protein CASSLGGPWSPLHF.

This rearrangement joins TRBV27 to TRBJ2-3; 7 bases align to TRBD1. Per germline, CDR1 MNHEY and CDR2 SMNVEV (reference sequence). V gave up 5 bases and J gave up 0 bases; unmatched junction bases: 11. CDR3 length: 17 amino acids. The CDR3 region is CASSPLVGQRSTDTQYF. The CDR3 DNA follows: TGTGCCAGCAGTCCCTTAGTGGGACAGAGAAGCACAGATACGCAGTATTTT.

This clone was detected once. Because it lacks the conserved phenylalanine or tryptophan at the end, this CDR3 is likely a read error. The DNA is omitted, as the CDR3 cannot be located on it reliably, and the CDR3 follows TCRdb's listing. The chain is built from TRBV7-9 and TRBJ2-3; the D call of TRBD2 is as the table states it, not checked on the DNA. Germline CDR1 SEHNR, CDR2 FQNEAQ (reference sequence). Termini included, the CDR3 measures 11 amino acids. This CDR3 reads CASSQGLEASV.

The V and J genes are TRBV11-2 and TRBJ1-2, with no clear D. This CDR3 comprises 15 residues. CDR1 is SGHAT and CDR2 is FQNNGV in the germline V gene. V dropped 3 bases and J dropped 4 bases, with 15 bases sitting between them. CDR3 in amino acids: CASSFEGPRLYGYTF. In DNA form, the CDR3 reads TGTGCCAGCAGCTTCGAGGGCCCGAGACTCTATGGCTACACCTTC.

The chain couples TRBV10-2 to TRBJ2-5; 7 bases match TRBD2. J was trimmed by 4 bases and V by 3 bases; bases with no gene match: 8. The CDR3 is 15 amino acids. Germline-derived CDR1 and CDR2 are WSHSY and SAAADI. CDR3 in amino acids: CASSDITPGGETQYF. Written as DNA, the CDR3 is TGCGCCAGCAGTGATATCACCCCGGGGGGAGAGACCCAGTACTTC.

The chain couples TRBV10-1 to TRBJ2-6, with 9 bases identical to TRBD1. The germline gives CDR1 WNHNN, CDR2 SYGVQD (reference sequence). V lost 4 bases and J lost 3; bases outside the gene matches: 10. The CDR3 length is 18 residues. This CDR3 is CASSVYGTGSIGANVLTF. Written as DNA, the CDR3 is TGCGCCAGCAGTGTATATGGGACAGGGTCTATTGGGGCCAACGTCCTGACTTTC.

The chain recombines TRBV5-8 with TRBJ1-2, with 11 bases identical to TRBD1. This CDR3 is built from 14 residues. The trim removed 4 bases at V and 8 bases at J, leaving 7 bases unmatched. CDR1 and CDR2 from the germline V gene are SGHTS and YDEGEE. In DNA, the CDR3 is TGTGCCAGCAGCCTAATGGACAGGGGGCGAGGCTACACCTTC. This translates into CASSLMDRGRGYTF.

The gene calls are TRBV5-1 and TRBJ1-4; the match to TRBD1 covers 7 bases. Germline assignment: CDR1 SGHRS and CDR2 YFSETQ. The CDR3 covers 15 residues. The V and J ends lost 0 bases and 6 bases, in that order; junction bases with no gene match: 5. The CDR3 protein is CASSLVGQGDEKLFF. The CDR3 region has the DNA TGCGCCAGCAGCTTGGTTGGTCAGGGGGATGAAAAACTGTTTTTT. Supplemented by reference TRBV5-1 and TRBJ1-4, the full variable domain reads KAGVTQTPRYLIKTRGQQVTLSCSPISGHRSVSWYQQTPGQGLQFLFEYFSETQRNKGNFPGRFSGRQFSNSRSEMNVSTLELGDSALYLCASSLVGQGDEKLFFGSGTQLSVL.

This clone was observed once. This rearrangement joins TRBV9 to TRBJ1-3; 8 nucleotides match TRBD1. The J segment lost 2 bases and the V segment lost 0 bases, leaving 10 bases of the junction unmatched. In germline, CDR1 is SGDLS, CDR2 YYNGEE. This CDR3 is 18 amino acids long. CDR3 amino acids: CASSVGGRTGWPGNTIYF. The DNA for the CDR3 is TGTGCCAGCAGCGTAGGGGGGAGGACAGGGTGGCCTGGAAACACCATATATTTT.

This clone was observed a handful of times. This rearrangement joins TRBV18 to TRBJ1-2; 11 bases are a match to TRBD1. V lost 3 bases and J lost 8; bases outside the gene matches: 5. Germline values: CDR1 KGHSH, CDR2 LQKENI. This CDR3 is 14 amino acids long. The CDR3 DNA reads as TGTGCCAGCTCACCCCGGGGACAGGGGGACGGCTACACCTTC. As protein: CASSPRGQGDGYTF. Full variable domain (rest looked up from reference TRBV18 and TRBJ1-2): NAGVMQNPRHLVRRRGQEARLRCSPMKGHSHVYWYRQLPEEGLKFMVYLQKENIIDESGMPKERFSAEFPKEGPSILRIQQVVRGDSAAYFCASSPRGQGDGYTFGSGTRLTVV.

This clone was observed a handful of times. The rearrangement uses TRBV7-2 and TRBJ1-6; a weak D match, TRBD1 (5 bases). The CDR3 is 13 residues long. V lost 2 bases and J lost 8, with 7 bases in between. The germline gives CDR1 SGHTA, CDR2 FQGNSA. CDR3 sequence reads: CASSLSRDSPLHF. CDR3 DNA sequence: TGTGCCAGCAGCTTATCCAGGGATTCACCCCTCCACTTT.

This clone has more than one count but fewer than ten. The V and J genes are TRBV6-1 and TRBJ1-1, with a possible D match to TRBD1 (5 bases). Germline assignment: CDR1 MNHNS and CDR2 SASEGT. The germline V and J ends were trimmed by 0 bases and 0 bases, with 8 bases remaining between them. The CDR3 loop spans 15 amino acids. The CDR3 sequence: CASSEAEGLNTEAFF. CDR3 DNA sequence: TGTGCCAGCAGTGAAGCGGAGGGGTTGAACACTGAAGCTTTCTTT.

The chain is built from TRBV7-2 and TRBJ1-2, with 10 bases fitting TRBD1. V lost 4 bases and J lost 8; bases outside the gene matches: 7. The CDR3 spans 14 residues. Germline CDR1 is SGHTA and CDR2 is FQGNSA. The CDR3: CASSSGQGIGGYTF. DNA of the CDR3: TGTGCCAGCAGCTCGGGACAGGGGATTGGAGGCTACACCTTC.

This sequence joins TRBV25-1 and TRBJ2-3; the match to TRBD2 covers 8 bases. The CDR3 spans 13 residues. The germline V gene encodes CDR1 MGHDK and CDR2 SYGVNS. CDR3 DNA sequence: TGTAGCGGGAGATCCACTAACACAGATACGCAGTATTTT. It codes for CSGRSTNTDTQYF.

The sample holds a few counts of this clone. V and J are TRBV2 and TRBJ2-5; 7 nucleotides agree with TRBD2. After removal of 5 bases from V and 4 bases from J, the junction contained 7 bases not matched to a gene. The CDR3 covers 14 residues. CDR1 SNHLY and CDR2 FYNNEI come from the germline V gene. CDR3 residues: CASSLSGWRETQYF. The CDR3 nucleotides are TGTGCCAGCAGTCTTAGCGGGTGGAGAGAGACCCAGTACTTC. Drawing the rest from reference TRBV2 and TRBJ2-5, the complete variable domain is EPEVTQTPSHQVTQMGQEVILRCVPISNHLYFYWYRQILGQKVEFLVSFYNNEISEKSEIFDDQFSVERPDGSNFTLKIRSTKLEDSAMYFCASSLSGWRETQYFGPGTRLLVL.

This chain links TRBV6-5 with TRBJ1-5, with TRBD1 matching 7 bases. CDR1 is MNHEY and CDR2 is SVGAGI in the germline V gene. Trimming cost V 3 bases and J 6 bases; bases outside gene matches: 5. This CDR3 comprises 14 residues. CDR3 protein: CASSYHRGGQPQHF. The CDR3 bases are TGTGCCAGCAGTTATCACAGGGGCGGTCAGCCCCAGCATTTT.